This entry features one TCR beta chain sequence. Its target is not known. Deletions cut 1 base from V and 3 bases from J, with 9 bases between. The CDR3 is made up of 14 amino acids. CDR1 is LGHNA and CDR2 is YSLEER in the germline V gene. This specimen belongs to a study of high-grade serous ovarian cancer treatment subgroups. Study-level points and caveats: CDR1 and CDR2 were left unanalyzed; analyses focused on CDR3. Repertoire similarity ranged roughly 0.1 to 0.79 between tumors of one patient.

The assay was immunoSEQ multiplex PCR, and TCRdb's table has in-frame clones only and misses some. The profile shows 2,100 or so clones, 70% to 85% of them singletons. Tumor samples were taken before definitive surgery or chemotherapy. The sample comprised tumor tissue. The receptor was derived from a human donor with high-grade serous ovarian cancer. This chain joins TRBV4-3 and TRBJ2-5; no clear D gene. The CDR3 DNA is TGCGCCAGCAGCCAAGGATGGACGGAAGAGACCCAGTACTTC. Residues: CASSQGWTEETQYF.